Judged by frequency, the clone carrying this TCR beta chain is medium-sized. Its antigen is still unknown. The data were obtained in a study of CXCR3-negative and CXCR3-positive naive CD8 T cells. Findings and limits, study-wide: Relative to memory CD8+ cells, whose diversity was much lower, both naive subsets had comparably high diversity. Naive CXCR3-negative and CXCR3-positive cells had similar TRBV-TRBJ usage; memory differed. The TRB CDR3s that CXCR3-positive naive cells carried were more hydrophobic than those of CXCR3-negative naive cells.

This CDR3 spans 19 amino acids. Germline V lookup: CDR1 LGHNA, CDR2 YNFKEQ. TRB cDNA libraries were made by UMI-labeled 5' RACE. TCRdb reprocessed the 5' RACE reads, with one entry per CDR3 protein and no DNA. Its table lists approximately 5,000 distinct CDR3 sequences. Material for sequencing was naive CXCR3+ CD8+ T cells from blood. Regarding subset: CD45RO-CCR7+CD27+CD95- naive CD8+ T cells expressing CXCR3 (TNR3+). The gene calls are TRBV4-2 and TRBJ2-3; TCRdb calls TRBD2, which cannot be checked without DNA. This sequence was found in a human donor in good health. Some clones in this sample may be carry-over from other donors' samples. This CDR3 is CASSHFLGLGASSTDTQYF.